This paragraph covers one TCR beta chain sequence. Its antigen is currently unknown. Sequenced by immunoSEQ multiplex PCR; TCRdb stores in-frame clones only, minus some. This table has some 1,600,000 clones, 98% appearing once. With 4 bases clipped from V and 6 bases from J, the junction kept 9 bases outside the gene matches. The CDR3 extends over 15 amino acids. Per germline, CDR1 SGHNT and CDR2 YYREEE (reference sequence). The data stem from a study of shared clonotypes between healthy human individuals. Background on the study: The cohort comprised a couple of women and three men. Their ages spanned 18 to 49 years. Three plates were used per donor for CD4 naive, three for CD4 memory, two for CD8 naive and one for CD8 memory. Study-level results: Generation of non-shared clonotypes was less probable than generation of clonotypes shared by all four donors.

The sequencing input was naive CD4+ T cells sorted from blood. Subset: CD45RA+ positively selected. The receptor was derived from a man aged 25 to 40 in good health. The rearrangement joins TRBV5-4 to TRBJ2-5, with 10 nucleotides matching TRBD2. The CDR3 sequence: CASSGSAGGEKTQYF. The CDR3 coding sequence is TGTGCCAGCAGCGGTTCAGCGGGAGGGGAAAAGACCCAGTACTTC.